Shown below are 14 T cell receptor beta chains from a single sample sequenced in a study of T cells expressing NK-cell markers (dated by TCRdb to 2020 to 2022). The library relied on 5' RACE. Instrument on record: Illumina HiSeq 2000. TCRdb reprocessed the reads and assigns one entry to each CDR3 protein sequence, leaving out DNA. The table for this sample lists 90,000 to 130,000 distinct CDR3 sequences. The ten top clones hold less than 20% of the sample. The sequenced sample was blood T cells: a sorted CD56 or NKG2C T cell subset, CD4+ or CD8+ T cells, or bulk PBMC T cells (not recorded which). The receptors stem from a woman aged 18-70 years in good health.

The chain uses TRBV12-3 or TRBV12-4 and TRBJ2-3; TCRdb indicates TRBD2, and absent DNA this call remains unverified. The CDR3 has 15 amino acids. The CDR3 protein is CASSPTSGITDTQYF.

V usage is TRBV30 and J usage is TRBJ2-2; the D call from TCRdb, TRBD2, cannot be confirmed without DNA. CDR1 GTSNPN and CDR2 SVGIG come from the germline V gene (reference sequence). There are 15 residues in the CDR3. CDR3 residues: CAWSVQGPGTGELFF. Combining the CDR3 with reference TRBV30 and TRBJ2-2 gives the whole variable domain SQTIHQWPATLVQPVGSPLSLECTVEGTSNPNLYWYRQAAGRGLQLLFYSVGIGQISSEVPQNLSASRPQDRQFILSSKKLLLSDSGFYLCAWSVQGPGTGELFFGEGSRLTVL.

This rearrangement joins TRBV19 to TRBJ1-1. Germline V gene lookup returns CDR1 LNHDA and CDR2 SQIVND (reference sequence). This CDR3 is 13 amino acids long. The CDR3 loop is CASSMKVNTEAFF.

This chain links TRBV25-1 with TRBJ1-2; absent DNA, TCRdb's TRBD1 call cannot be checked. This CDR3 contains 14 residues. The germline V gene has CDR1 MGHDK and CDR2 SYGVNS. CDR3 sequence: CASGKTGRHYGYTF.

V and J are TRBV12-3 or TRBV12-4 and TRBJ2-2; as DNA is missing, the TRBD1 call by TCRdb cannot be tested. The length of the CDR3 is 17 residues. This CDR3 reads CASSPPGPAGTTGELFF.

The chain is built from TRBV28 and TRBJ1-2; there is no DNA to check the TCRdb D call of TRBD1. The CDR3 sequence is 15 residues long. CDR1 and CDR2 (germline): MDHEN, SYDVKM. This chain's CDR3 is CASSFRTGVRNGYTF.

This chain joins TRBV14 and TRBJ2-3; the D gene TCRdb calls, TRBD1, cannot be checked with no DNA. Germline V gene data show CDR1 as SGHDN and CDR2 as FVKESK. CDR3 length: 15 amino acids. The CDR3 is CASSPRDPGKDTQYF.

This chain's CDR3 is CSALEEGALIPGELFF. This chain joins TRBV20-1 and TRBJ2-2; there is no DNA to check the TCRdb D call of TRBD2. In germline, CDR1 is DFQATT, CDR2 SNEGSKA (reference sequence). The CDR3 covers 16 residues.

This chain joins TRBV14 and TRBJ1-5; TCRdb reports TRBD1, a call that lacks DNA to check it against. Germline assignment: CDR1 SGHDN and CDR2 FVKESK. This CDR3 is built from 11 residues. This chain's CDR3 is CASSPGQPQHF. The variable domain in full, with the rest retrieved from reference TRBV14 and TRBJ1-5, is EAGVTQFPSHSVIEKGQTVTLRCDPISGHDNLYWYRRVMGKEIKFLLHFVKESKQDESGMPNNRFLAERTGGTYSTLKVQPAELEDSGVYFCASSPGQPQHFGDGTRLSIL.

J is TRBJ2-2 and V is TRBV4-3; checking the TCRdb D call of TRBD1 is not possible without DNA. CDR1 LGHNA and CDR2 YSLEER come from the germline V gene. The length of the CDR3 is 15 residues. The CDR3 protein is CASSRTNLGTGELFF.

The chain is built from TRBV15 and TRBJ2-1; TCRdb lists TRBD1, though no DNA is available to test this call. Germline V gene sequence: CDR1 LNHNV, CDR2 YYDKDF (reference sequence). The CDR3 covers 16 residues. The CDR3 is CATSREAGGDYNEQFF.

The rearrangement uses TRBV27 and TRBJ2-3; there is no DNA to check the TCRdb D call of TRBD1. This CDR3 spans 16 amino acids. The V gene's germline CDR1 is MNHEY and CDR2 SMNVEV (reference sequence). CDR3 loop: CASSLLGSPGADTQYF.

The rearrangement uses TRBV20-1 and TRBJ1-2; the TCRdb call, TRBD1, lacks DNA for checking. The CDR3 is made up of 13 amino acids. CDR1 is DFQATT, CDR2 SNEGSKA, per germline (reference sequence). The CDR3 loop reads CSARGVGGGGYTF.

This rearrangement joins TRBV12-3 or TRBV12-4 to TRBJ2-7; TCRdb calls TRBD2, which cannot be checked without DNA. CDR3 length equals 14 residues. The CDR3 spells CASRERAGTYEQYF.